This T cell receptor (beta chain) was identified in a study of molecular identifiers for immune sequencing clone quantification. Broader study findings: Clones above 20 RNA copies contained over 97% of effector molecules but under 1% of naive ones.

The germline CDR1 and CDR2 sequences are SGHTA and FQGNSA. CDR3 length: 15 residues. Trimming took 5 bases from V and 7 from J; bases not matched to a gene: 9. At least ten counts were recorded for this clonotype. What it recognizes is unknown. A single record per CDR3 protein comes from TCRdb applying MiXCR to the PCR reads. Of more than 300,000 distinct CDR3 sequences detected, around a fifth appear once; the ten largest clones hold approximately 0.83%. Libraries for naive CD8 T cells, which were made from around 20,000 to 1,000,000 sorted cells, drew on 10%, 30% or 50% of the RNA. The sequencing input was naive CD8+ T cells from blood, with Jurkat cell RNA spiked in. The subset was: FACS-sorted CD8+CD4-CCR7+CD45RA+ naive T cells. The clonotype was recovered from a human donor in good health. Some libraries in this study had Jurkat cell RNA spiked in. The chain carries TRBV7-2 and TRBJ2-3; TRBD1 matches at 10 bases. CDR3 sequence: CASSAMTGGENTQYF. In DNA, the CDR3 is TGTGCCAGCAGCGCGATGACAGGGGGCGAGAATACGCAGTATTTT.